This T cell receptor beta chain was observed in a study of blood T cell repertoires in COVID-19. Background on the study: Donors in the United States, Italy and Spain gave samples during acute or convalescent COVID-19.

The trim removed 4 bases at V and 6 bases at J, leaving 6 bases unmatched. The CDR3 is 13 amino acids. Germline CDR1 reads SGHAT; CDR2 reads FQNNGV. In the authors' workflow: Reference gene primer amplification gave estimated nucleated cell counts. Sequencing used immunoSEQ multiplex PCR; TCRdb keeps in-frame clones, though not all of them. From that table come the V and J calls and clone size; the DNA was used to work out D and trimming. The repertoire includes 45,000 to 55,000 clones, about three quarters of them detected once, and about 15% sits in the top ten. The sequence came from a human donor with active or convalescent COVID-19. The donor label of this sample is uncertain. The sequenced sample consisted of peripheral blood. The chain links TRBV11-2 to TRBJ2-7, with 7 bases fitting TRBD2. CDR3 in amino acids: CASSYSAGVEQYF. CDR3 sequence (DNA): TGTGCCAGCAGCTACTCCGCGGGGGTCGAGCAGTACTTC.